The 26 T cell receptor beta chains presented below share a single source sample, sequenced in a study of shared clonotypes between healthy human individuals (dated by TCRdb to the early 2020s). Library creation used the immunoSEQ multiplex PCR assay. The table comes from immuneACCESS by way of TCRdb, which keeps in-frame sequences with V and J called. Part of the clones is missing from these tables; in studies checked, under half for an unresolved V gene and the rest for unknown reasons. Counted in this sample were some 530,000 clones; roughly 80% of them appeared once. The top ten clonotypes cover about 13% of the sample. Material: PBMCs. The source is a woman in her thirties or forties in good health. Some clones in this sample may be carry-over from other donors' samples.

This clone appeared a single time. Since a far larger clone is one base different, this is likely a read error. This chain joins TRBV7-9 and TRBJ2-7; TRBD1 matches at 9 bases. CDR1 is SEHNR, CDR2 FQNEAQ, per germline (reference sequence). The CDR3 spans 13 residues. J was trimmed by 3 bases and V by 5 bases; bases with no gene match: 2. In nucleotides, the CDR3 is TGTGCCAGCAGCCGGACAGGGGACTACGAGCAGTACTTC. Protein: CASSRTGDYEQYF. Variable domain in full (rest from reference TRBV7-9 and TRBJ2-7): DTGVSQNPRHKITKRGQNVTFRCDPISEHNRLYWYRQTLGQGPEFLTYFQNEAQLEKSRLLSDRFSAERPKGSFSTLEIQRTEQGDSAMYLCASSRTGDYEQYFGPGTRLTVT.

This clone was counted many times. Other nucleotide sequences in the sample specify the same CDR3. The V call is TRBV5-4, the J call TRBJ2-1, with 8 bases matching TRBD1. The CDR3 has 14 residues. Germline trimming cut 0 bases from V and 8 bases from J; bases unmatched to any gene: 4. Germline loops: CDR1 SGHNT, CDR2 YYREEE (reference sequence). The CDR3 nucleotides read TGTGCCAGCAGCTTGGGGACAGGGATCGATGAGCAGTTCTTC. Its protein is CASSLGTGIDEQFF.

This clone was seen only a few times. The chain employs TRBV19 and TRBJ1-5; D unresolved. This CDR3 contains 14 residues. Trimming cost V 3 bases and J 3 bases, with 9 bases left between them. Germline values: CDR1 LNHDA, CDR2 SQIVND (reference sequence). The CDR3 sequence: CASSISTYNQPQHF. The CDR3 DNA reads as TGTGCCAGTAGTATTTCCACCTACAATCAGCCCCAGCATTTT.

This chain links TRBV11-2 with TRBJ2-5; tentative D call: TRBD1 (5 bases). Trimming took off 1 base at V and 2 bases at J, with 8 bases between the two ends. Germline V gene sequence: CDR1 SGHAT, CDR2 FQNNGV. The CDR3 runs to 14 residues. The CDR3: CASSLVTGQETQYF. CDR3 bases: TGTGCCAGCAGCTTAGTCACAGGTCAAGAGACCCAGTACTTC.

The chain recombines TRBV11-2 with TRBJ2-7; no clear D. Germline-derived CDR1 and CDR2 are SGHAT and FQNNGV. V lost 0 bases, J lost 3 bases, and 6 bases lay in between. The CDR3 length is 13 residues. DNA of the CDR3: TGTGCCAGCAGCTTAGAGTACAGCTACGAGCAGTACTTC. Translating gives CASSLEYSYEQYF.

The genes are TRBV7-2 and TRBJ2-2; tentatively, D is TRBD2 (7 bases). The germline V and J ends were trimmed by 5 bases and 2 bases, with 15 bases remaining between them. CDR1 and CDR2 (germline): SGHTA, FQGNSA. The CDR3 extends over 16 amino acids. CDR3 DNA: TGTGCCAGCAGCCCCAGAGGGGGACTAAACACCGGGGAGCTGTTTTTT. Its translation: CASSPRGGLNTGELFF.

The chain combines TRBV5-4 with TRBJ2-7; no clear D. The germline CDR1 and CDR2 sequences are SGHNT and YYREEE (reference sequence). The CDR3 runs 13 residues. V was pared by 3 bases and J by 0 bases, with 7 bases between. The CDR3 nucleotides are TGTGCCAGCAGCTCGCCCCCCTCCTACGAGCAGTACTTC. It specifies CASSSPPSYEQYF.

Worth noting for this clone: With a far larger clone one base away, a read error is the likely cause. The same CDR3 is also encoded by other DNA sequences in this sample. The chain employs TRBV6-5 and TRBJ2-7; D might be TRBD2 (6 bases). Germline assignment: CDR1 MNHEY and CDR2 SVGAGI. This CDR3 has 14 amino acids. Trimming shortened V by 7 bases and J by 4 bases, and 17 bases separated the two germline ends. CDR3 in DNA: TGTGCCAGCACCGCGGGGTATCCCATATACGAGCAGTACTTC. It yields the protein CASTAGYPIYEQYF.

This rearrangement joins TRBV18 to TRBJ2-2; the match to TRBD1 covers 9 bases. V dropped 5 bases and J dropped 1; count of bases not matched to a gene: 8. The CDR3 has 17 residues. Germline CDR1 reads KGHSH; CDR2 reads LQKENI. The CDR3 reads CASSEEQGALNTGELFF. DNA for the CDR3: TGTGCCAGCTCAGAGGAACAGGGGGCGCTGAACACCGGGGAGCTGTTTTTT.

In the case of this clone: A far larger clone is just one base off, so this is likely a read error. Other DNA sequences within the sample encode an identical CDR3. The rearrangement uses TRBV19 and TRBJ1-5; 10 bases agree with TRBD1. Germline V gene data show CDR1 as LNHDA and CDR2 as SQIVND (reference sequence). The CDR3 runs to 19 residues. J gave up 4 bases and V 4 bases, and 16 bases lay outside the gene matches. In DNA, the CDR3 is TGTGCCAGTAGTAGCGCAGGGACAGGGGCTTTTTCGGGAAATCAGCCCCAGCATTTT. Encoded protein: CASSSAGTGAFSGNQPQHF.

This clone came up a few times. Since a far larger clone is one base different, this is likely a read error. Different DNA sequences within this sample yield the same CDR3. V and J are TRBV7-2 and TRBJ1-2; 7 nucleotides match TRBD1. The ends lost 6 bases at V and 6 bases at J; junction bases unmatched: 10. The CDR3 runs 14 residues. Germline V gene data show CDR1 as SGHTA and CDR2 as FQGNSA. CDR3 nucleotides: TGTGCCAGCAGTTGGAGACAGGGTGGGAATGGCTACACCTTC. It is translated as CASSWRQGGNGYTF.

Of note for this clone: This likely traces to a read error, being one base from a far larger clone. This specimen includes other DNA sequences encoding the same CDR3. The V call is TRBV7-9, the J call TRBJ2-7, with D tentatively TRBD2 (6 bases). Germline V gives CDR1 SEHNR, CDR2 FQNEAQ (reference sequence). The CDR3 spans 17 residues. CDR3 in DNA: TGCGCCAGCAGCCCCCCATGGCGGGATGGGCCGACCTACGAGCAGTACTTC. Translating gives CASSPPWRDGPTYEQYF.

CDR3 residues: CASSLGLGGRTGELFF. Written as DNA, the CDR3 is TGTGCCAGCAGCTTAGGCCTTGGCGGGAGGACCGGGGAGCTGTTTTTT. The chain has TRBV13 and TRBJ2-2, with 8 bases matching TRBD2. This CDR3 region has 16 residues. Germline assignment: CDR1 PRHDT and CDR2 FYEKMQ (reference sequence). V was pared by 0 bases and J by 5 bases, with 5 bases of the junction left unmatched. Together with reference TRBV13 and TRBJ2-2, the CDR3 gives the full variable domain: AAGVIQSPRHLIKEKRETATLKCYPIPRHDTVYWYQQGPGQDPQFLISFYEKMQSDKGSIPDRFSAQQFSDYHSELNMSSLELGDSALYFCASSLGLGGRTGELFFGEGSRLTVL.

Details on this clone: A read error is the likely source, as a far larger clone sits one nucleotide away. Other DNA sequences of this sample code for an identical CDR3. V is TRBV25-1 and J is TRBJ1-2, with unresolved D. V was shortened by 2 bases and J by 4 bases, with 20 bases between the two germline ends. The CDR3 extends over 17 amino acids. Germline V gene sequence: CDR1 MGHDK, CDR2 SYGVNS. This chain's CDR3 is CASSEEPGADSGYGYTF. Written as DNA, the CDR3 is TGTGCCAGCAGTGAAGAGCCAGGTGCCGATTCTGGCTATGGCTACACCTTC.

Remarks on this clone: This likely came from a read error, as a far larger clone is one base away. The genes are TRBV7-8 and TRBJ2-2; D is possibly TRBD1 (5 bases). Germline V CDR1 and CDR2: SGHVS, FQNEAQ. V shed 1 base and J shed 3 bases, with 9 bases lying between them. The CDR3 is 15 residues long. In nucleotides, the CDR3 is TGTGCCAGCAGCTTAGACAGGTCCGACACCGGGGAGCTGTTTTTT. Its translation: CASSLDRSDTGELFF.

A note on this clone: A far larger clone is only one base removed, so a read error is likely. Other DNA sequences from this sample encode an identical CDR3 as well. The chain employs TRBV15 and TRBJ1-4; 7 nucleotides match TRBD1. J gave up 7 bases and V 5 bases, and 4 bases lay outside the gene matches. Per germline, CDR1 LNHNV and CDR2 YYDKDF (reference sequence). The CDR3 has 13 residues. The CDR3 sequence is CATSGNRGEKLFF. DNA for the CDR3: TGTGCCACCAGCGGTAACAGGGGTGAAAAACTGTTTTTT. The whole variable domain, filled in from reference TRBV15 and TRBJ1-4, reads DAMVIQNPRYQVTQFGKPVTLSCSQTLNHNVMYWYQQKSSQAPKLLFHYYDKDFNNEADTPDNFQSRRPNTSFCFLDIRSPGLGDTAMYLCATSGNRGEKLFFGSGTQLSVL.

This chain joins TRBV9 and TRBJ2-1; TRBD2 aligns across 7 bases. Per germline, CDR1 SGDLS and CDR2 YYNGEE. The CDR3 contains 15 residues. V lost 3 bases and J lost 3; bases outside the gene matches: 6. The CDR3 region has the DNA TGTGCCAGCAGCGCCTCTGGCGGGAGCTACAATGAGCAGTTCTTC. This codes for CASSASGGSYNEQFF.

The V gene is TRBV7-3, the J gene TRBJ2-2, with D possibly TRBD2 on 5 matching bases. V lost 3 bases to trimming and J lost 4 bases, with 6 bases between them. The CDR3 is 13 residues long. Per germline, CDR1 SGHTA and CDR2 FQGTGA. The CDR3 region has the DNA TGTGCCAGCAGCTTCGGGGTCACCGGGGAGCTGTTTTTT. Protein: CASSFGVTGELFF.

J is TRBJ2-6 and V is TRBV2; TRBD2 matches 7 bases. There are 19 residues in the CDR3. Per germline, CDR1 SNHLY and CDR2 FYNNEI. V shed 3 bases and J 0 bases; nucleotides not matched to a gene: 11. The CDR3 here is CASSEGRASGGSGANVLTF. In DNA, the CDR3 is TGTGCCAGCAGTGAGGGTAGAGCTAGCGGAGGCTCTGGGGCCAACGTCCTGACTTTC.

Worth noting for this clone: This sequence may be a read error, since a much larger clone differs from it by one base. Different DNA sequences within this sample yield the same CDR3. The chain uses TRBV11-2 and TRBJ2-5; D gene uncertain. Germline values: CDR1 SGHAT, CDR2 FQNNGV. The CDR3 is 11 amino acids. Trimming left V 3 bases short and J 3 bases short, with 2 bases between. CDR3 sequence reads: CASSLKETQYF. For the CDR3, the DNA is TGTGCCAGCAGCTTGAAAGAGACCCAGTACTTC.

Note on this clone: One end of the junction does not line up with germline, which may come from a read error. The V call is TRBV11-3, the J call TRBJ2-4; TRBD2 aligns across 10 bases. CDR1 is SGHNT, CDR2 YENEEA, per germline. The CDR3 consists of 14 residues. In DNA, the CDR3 is TGTGCCAGCAGCTTAGGTGGTAGCGGGAGGCCCCTGTGGTTC. Translating it yields CASSLGGSGRPLWF.

The chain links TRBV4-3 to TRBJ1-1; D ambiguous. The CDR3 is made up of 13 amino acids. The ends were cut back, 4 bases at V and 5 bases at J, with 11 bases in the middle. Germline CDR1 is LGHNA and CDR2 is YSLEER. The CDR3 is CASSPGLGTEAFF. The CDR3, as DNA: TGCGCCAGCAGCCCGGGGTTGGGAACTGAAGCTTTCTTT.

Of note for this clone: It may be a read error: a sequence one base away is much more abundant. The chain is built from TRBV29-1 and TRBJ1-4, with a tentative D call TRBD1 (6 bases). Looked up from germline, CDR1 is SQVTM and CDR2 is ANQGSEA. This CDR3 region has 14 residues. The CDR3 DNA is TGCGGCGTTGCGGACAGTGCAACTAATGAAAAACTGTTTTTT. As protein: CGVADSATNEKLFF.

The chain uses TRBV28 and TRBJ1-4, with D perhaps matching TRBD1 (5 bases). Trimming left V 4 bases short and J 3 bases short, with 15 bases between. This CDR3 region has 16 residues. The germline gives CDR1 MDHEN, CDR2 SYDVKM. CDR3 protein: CASSWREGNPNEKLFF. CDR3 in DNA: TGTGCCAGCAGTTGGAGGGAGGGGAACCCTAATGAAAAACTGTTTTTT.

V usage is TRBV7-2 and J usage is TRBJ2-7, with 11 bases fitting TRBD2. The CDR3 spans 15 residues. The V gene's germline CDR1 is SGHTA and CDR2 FQGNSA. V was pared by 5 bases and J by 6 bases, with 9 bases of the junction left unmatched. The CDR3 reads CASSTLSGRGLEQYF. Here the CDR3 DNA reads TGTGCCAGCAGCACACTTAGCGGGAGGGGTCTCGAGCAGTACTTC.

Comments on this clone: A far larger clone is one nucleotide away, so this likely arose from a read error. Other DNA sequences in this specimen translate into the identical CDR3. The rearrangement uses TRBV5-1 and TRBJ2-2, with D possibly matching TRBD2 (5 bases). This CDR3 comprises 20 residues. Germline V CDR1 and CDR2: SGHRS, YFSETQ. Written as DNA, the CDR3 is TGCGCAAGCAGCTTAAATCCGACCCCGACGTGGGGAGTTGACACCGGGGAGCTGTTTTTT. Amino acid sequence: CASSLNPTPTWGVDTGELFF.